This T cell receptor beta chain was found in a study of T-cell reconstitution after alpha-beta-depleted transplantation in children listed by TCRdb under 2016. With respect to the entire study: The study quantitatively tracked T-cell immune reconstitution after TCRalphabeta/CD19-depleted allogeneic hematopoietic cell transplantation in children using TCR repertoire profiling. Beyond this particular receptor, the publication reports: Hyperexpanded clone frequencies declined over subsequent months; after one year, T-cell counts and TCRbeta diversity were mostly attributed to newly produced T cells. In some patients, the high TCRbeta diversity seen at day 60 was put down to recipient T cells and intrathymic progenitors that had survived conditioning. The apparently early recovery of alphabetaT-cell counts about two months after transplant reportedly depended on only several hundred rapidly expanded clones that came from non-depleted graft cells.

The label giving this sample's treatment or condition can be read as: allogeneic hematopoietic cell transplantation with graft depleted of TCRalphabeta T cells and CD19 B cells. The children who served as transplant recipients had been given grafts of TCRalphabeta/CD19-depleted allogeneic hematopoietic cells. This clonotype was detected many times. What this receptor recognizes is not known. Qualities for individual bases were not recorded, and no much larger clone is one base off. Receptor libraries were prepared by PCR. TCRdb names Illumina HiSeq 2500 as the instrument used. To normalize quantification of the TCRbeta repertoire, the TCR libraries were built with molecular barcoding that relied on unique molecular identifiers. TCRdb reanalyzed the raw reads on its own, using fastp at Q25 for trimming and MiXCR for clone calling, and kept in-frame beta chains. Rows are unified per CDR3 protein, each entry keeping the most common DNA and genes. Recorded for this sample are nearly 250,000 distinct CDR3 sequences; approximately 8.9% of them occurred a single time. 6.3% of the sample comes from the top ten.

The sample was PBMCs, mostly from graft donor cells, taken 180 days after TCRalphabeta/CD19-depleted stem cell transplant. The sequence came from a male patient under 18 who had a stem cell transplant for acute lymphoblastic leukemia, so the T cells may come from the graft donor.

CDR3 region: CASSSWEGGELFF. DNA sequence: TGTGCCAGCAGCTCCTGGGAGGGCGGGGAGCTGTTTTTT. The chain is encoded by TRBV7-3 joined to TRBJ2-2, and 7 bases in between align with TRBD2. Via the germline V gene, CDR1 is SGHTA and CDR2 FQGTGA. Trimmed from V: 4 bases; trimmed from J: 7 bases; junction bases lacking a gene match: 3. Inclusive of the bounding cysteine and phenylalanine, the CDR3 is 13 residues long. This entry keeps only the CDR3 DNA: 39 bases, framed from base 1.